This entry concerns a single T cell receptor beta chain. The antigen it binds to is not known. It has no much larger one-base neighbor in the sample; base qualities were not kept. TCRbeta CDR3 regions were amplified from genomic DNA using the immunoSEQ Assay, a bias-controlled multiplex PCR. As for the original processing: The number of nucleated cells in each sample was estimated from the amplification of reference gene primers within the assay. To quantify the absolute abundance of each unique TCRbeta CDR3 rearrangement, sequence reads were collapsed and filtered. Productive Simpson clonality was computed per sample as the square root of Simpson's diversity index over productive rearrangements. TCRdb stores this immuneACCESS table with in-frame sequences only. Part of the clones is absent; in the studies checked, under half of the shortfall reflects unresolved V genes, and no reason is known for the rest. V and J calls and clone size are given by that table; D and trimming were obtained from the DNA. This sample is represented by more than 250,000 clones; about 83% of them were singletons. Roughly 1.3% of the sample belongs to the ten largest clones.

The collaborating institutions used their own protocols to collect whole blood in K2EDTA tubes. For TCRbeta analysis, collaborator samples were shipped as frozen whole blood, as isolated PBMCs, or as DNA extracted from either sample type. This sample was taken from a study of blood T cell repertoires in COVID-19 (dated by TCRdb to 2020 to 2022). About the investigation overall: The collaborator samples originated in the United States, Italy and Spain and spanned the acute and convalescent phases of COVID-19. Where HLA class I and class II types were available, the types were taken from metadata supplied by the sample provider, not from assay-based typing. The dataset comprised deeply sampled blood TCRbeta repertoires from subjects exposed to, actively infected with, or recovered from COVID-19. A freely available public database, intended as a resource for researchers studying the immune response to SARS-CoV-2, is where the repertoires were released. The prospective study material was composed of cDNA or gDNA derived from T cells, B-cell-depleted T cells, or PBMCs. Samples were obtained from the ongoing ImmuneRACE study (first 160 participants) and from about 1,300 subjects provided by 6 global collaborators. A de-identified subject ID, COVID-19 status, age in years and sex were almost always included in the sample metadata.

Trimming takes 8 bases off V and 0 bases off J; junction bases not matched to a gene: 3. The CDR3 sequence holds 13 residues, the cysteine and phenylalanine included. Only the CDR3 DNA is retained, 39 bases long and in frame from the first base. Points the paper makes about the study in general: Clinical and demographic metadata were provided uncurated, with the amount varying by source and participant.

This receptor was obtained from a woman aged 50 to 60 with acute or convalescent COVID-19. The source material was peripheral blood. Here the chain combines TRBV12-3 or TRBV12-4 and TRBJ1-2; 7 of the junction bases match TRBD1. The DNA is TGTGCCAGCGCAGGGACAGCTAACTATGGCTACACCTTC. This translates into CASAGTANYGYTF.